A single sample gave rise to the 15 T cell receptor beta chains below, sequenced in a study of cytomegalovirus exposure and HLA in healthy donors. A multiplex PCR was run with 60 Vbeta primers and 13 Jbeta primers. Sequencing was performed with immunoSEQ multiplex PCR; in TCRdb, only in-frame clones are kept and a portion is missing. The data show 90,000 to 120,000 clones, 70% to 80% seen once. Sequencing was carried out using PBMCs. Receptors originate from a man aged 18 to 29 in good health and CMV-seronegative.

CDR3 DNA: TGTGCCAGCAGTCCCGCGGGCGTTGAAGCTTTCTTT. Its protein product is CASSPAGVEAFF. The chain carries TRBV9 and TRBJ1-1; D not certain. Germline V gives CDR1 SGDLS, CDR2 YYNGEE. The CDR3 is made up of 12 amino acids. V was clipped by 5 bases and J by 7 bases, with 12 bases between them. Full variable domain (rest looked up from reference TRBV9 and TRBJ1-1): DSGVTQTPKHLITATGQRVTLRCSPRSGDLSVYWYQQSLDQGLQFLIQYYNGEERAKGNILERFSAQQFPDLHSELNLSSLELGDSALYFCASSPAGVEAFFGQGTRLTVV.

This clone was seen a handful of times. This sequence joins TRBV7-9 and TRBJ2-3, with D uncertain. The CDR3 extends over 12 amino acids. The V end was cut by 1 base, the J end by 5 bases, with 4 bases between. CDR1 and CDR2 from the germline V gene are SEHNR and FQNEAQ (reference sequence). This CDR3 reads CASSLGEDTQYF. The CDR3 nucleotides read TGTGCCAGCAGCTTAGGCGAAGATACGCAGTATTTT. The variable domain in full, completed from reference TRBV7-9 and TRBJ2-3, reads DTGVSQNPRHKITKRGQNVTFRCDPISEHNRLYWYRQTLGQGPEFLTYFQNEAQLEKSRLLSDRFSAERPKGSFSTLEIQRTEQGDSAMYLCASSLGEDTQYFGPGTRLTVL.

Concerning this clone: The junction differs from germline at one of its ends, possibly a read error. The rearrangement uses TRBV7-9 and TRBJ2-5; 8 positions match TRBD2. The germline V gene encodes CDR1 SEHNR and CDR2 FQNEAQ (reference sequence). The CDR3 is 16 residues long. CDR3 loop: CSSSPLGGLGQETQYF. The CDR3 bases are TGTTCCAGCAGCCCACTTGGGGGACTAGGCCAAGAGACCCAGTACTTC.

The rearrangement joins TRBV14 to TRBJ1-1; the match to TRBD1 covers 8 bases. There are 15 residues in the CDR3. Germline CDR1 is SGHDN and CDR2 is FVKESK. After removal of 3 bases from V and 1 base from J, the junction contained 4 bases not matched to a gene. DNA for the CDR3: TGTGCCAGCAGCCAGGCAGGGGGCGCGAACACTGAAGCTTTCTTT. It codes for CASSQAGGANTEAFF.

The chain uses TRBV14 and TRBJ2-7; 9 nucleotides match TRBD1. This CDR3 has 14 amino acids. From germline, CDR1 is SGHDN and CDR2 FVKESK. Trimming at V came to 1 base and at J to 3 bases, leaving 1 base not matched to a gene. The CDR3 here is CASSQGTGDYEQYF. The CDR3 nucleotides read TGTGCCAGCAGCCAAGGGACAGGGGACTACGAGCAGTACTTC.

Concerning this clone: The germline gene is not matched at one end of the junction; a read error may be the cause. This sequence joins TRBV19 and TRBJ2-1, with D possibly being TRBD2 (6 bases). Germline V CDR1 and CDR2: LNHDA, SQIVND (reference sequence). CDR3 length equals 18 residues. As DNA, the CDR3 is TGTGCCAGCAGTATCCCCCTCCGACTAGGGAGCTCCTACAATGAGCAGTTCTTC. This sequence encodes CASSIPLRLGSSYNEQFF.

This clone was recorded many times. An end of the junction differs from the germline gene, which may be a read error. The CDR3 reads CASSQTGGNQPQHF. The CDR3 bases are TGTGCCAGCAGTCAAACAGGGGGCAACCAGCCCCAGCATTTT. The gene calls are TRBV28 and TRBJ1-5; 9 bases are a match to TRBD1. Germline loops: CDR1 MDHEN, CDR2 SYDVKM. CDR3 size: 14 residues.

The chain links TRBV7-2 to TRBJ1-5; TRBD1 is a possible D gene (6 bases). Germline V gives CDR1 SGHTA, CDR2 FQGNSA. This CDR3 has 13 residues. V shed 5 bases and J shed 11 bases, with 16 bases lying between them. CDR3 sequence: CASSQRGGLAQHF. The CDR3 nucleotides are TGTGCCAGCAGCCAGAGGGGGGGATTGGCCCAGCATTTT.

This clone was found a few times. The chain joins TRBV5-6 to TRBJ1-2, with D unclear. The length of the CDR3 is 13 residues. Between the trimmed V and J ends, which lost 4 bases and 6 bases, there was a span of 13 bases. Germline V lookup: CDR1 SGHDT, CDR2 YYEEEE. The CDR3 reads CASSRVGGNGYTF. The CDR3 bases are TGTGCCAGCAGCCGAGTGGGAGGGAATGGCTACACCTTC.

This clone was counted a single time. V is TRBV2 and J is TRBJ2-2, with 7 bases fitting TRBD2. This CDR3 is 15 amino acids long. The germline V gene encodes CDR1 SNHLY and CDR2 FYNNEI. V shed 7 bases and J 6 bases; nucleotides not matched to a gene: 11. The CDR3 protein is CASNPVAGVPGELFF. CDR3 in DNA: TGTGCCAGCAACCCGGTGGCGGGGGTCCCCGGGGAGCTGTTTTTT.

The chain has TRBV5-8 and TRBJ1-5; D might be TRBD1 (5 bases). The V and J ends lost 1 base and 5 bases respectively, with 13 bases between them. This CDR3 is built from 15 residues. Germline V CDR1 and CDR2: SGHTS, YDEGEE. The CDR3 DNA is TGTGCCAGCAGCTTGACAGGTATGGATGATCAGCCCCAGCATTTT. It yields the protein CASSLTGMDDQPQHF.

The table lists this clone with a few counts. The chain employs TRBV11-2 and TRBJ2-2, with 11 nucleotides matching TRBD1. CDR3 length: 16 amino acids. Losses at the gene ends were 5 bases for V and 3 bases for J; bases not matched to a gene: 5. Germline V gene lookup returns CDR1 SGHAT and CDR2 FQNNGV. CDR3 DNA sequence: TGTGCCAGCAGCACTGGGACAGGGGGGTACACCGGGGAGCTGTTTTTT. Encoded protein: CASSTGTGGYTGELFF.

The V gene is TRBV5-1, the J gene TRBJ1-6; tentative D call: TRBD1 (5 bases). Deletions cut 7 bases from V and 9 bases from J, with 17 bases between. Germline V gene lookup returns CDR1 SGHRS and CDR2 YFSETQ. This CDR3 has 14 residues. The CDR3 DNA follows: TGCGCCAGCTCCGGCGGGGCAGACGGTTCACCCCTCCACTTT. Its protein is CASSGGADGSPLHF.

V is TRBV9 and J is TRBJ1-2; 10 bases fit TRBD1. Germline CDR1 and CDR2: SGDLS and YYNGEE. There are 16 residues in the CDR3. Unmatched junction bases numbered 12, after V lost 3 bases and J lost 7 bases. For the CDR3, the DNA is TGTGCCAGCAGCGCCCTGGGACAGGGGTCTTGGGGTGGCTACACCTTC. It translates to CASSALGQGSWGGYTF. The full variable domain, rest sourced from reference TRBV9 and TRBJ1-2, is DSGVTQTPKHLITATGQRVTLRCSPRSGDLSVYWYQQSLDQGLQFLIQYYNGEERAKGNILERFSAQQFPDLHSELNLSSLELGDSALYFCASSALGQGSWGGYTFGSGTRLTVV.

This clone was counted a few times. V usage is TRBV6-5 and J usage is TRBJ2-3; 7 bases agree with TRBD2. V trimming: 5 bases; J trimming: 1 base; junction bases outside the gene matches: 6. The germline gives CDR1 MNHEY, CDR2 SVGAGI. There are 15 residues in the CDR3. The DNA of the CDR3 is TGTGCCAGCAGTCCTACTAGCGTGGGCACAGATACGCAGTATTTT. It specifies CASSPTSVGTDTQYF.